The T cell receptor beta chain under discussion was sequenced for a study of blood T cells in healthy people across ages. Overall study results and limits: It was held that diversity estimates obtained from one million T cells represented underestimates. TCR beta diversity was tightly associated with the proportion of naive T cells.

Primed by a sample-barcoded 5' primer and a J-beta primer mix, a second PCR proceeded for roughly 7 to 12 cycles. Carrying 12 random nucleotides, a template-switch adaptor labeled each individual cDNA molecule. A minimum of 2.5 million CDR3-containing paired-end reads was obtained for each sample. In TCRdb, the 5' RACE reads were re-called with MiXCR into one record per CDR3 protein. The sample lists hundreds of thousands of distinct CDR3 sequences, more than 55% occurring once. This CDR3 comprises 16 residues. Germline V lookup: CDR1 LGHNA, CDR2 YSLEER. Comments on this clonotype: Its specificity is not known.

V and J are TRBV4-3 and TRBJ2-5, with TRBD1 identical over 11 bases. The end of the DNA fits TRBJ2-7 better, so the J call may be wrong. The sequence derives from a man aged 40-49 years in good health. Sequenced material: blood. CDR3 protein: CASSPGQGAPSYEQYF. The CDR3 DNA is TGCGCCAGCAGCCCAGGACAGGGGGCGCCTTCCTACGAGCAGTACTTC.